A single sample is the source of the 25 T cell receptor beta chains below, sequenced in a study of T cells in Graves' hyperthyroidism and ophthalmopathy. It was RNA transcripts that yielded the amplified TCR beta CDR3 regions. The HTBI primer set served for first-round RT-PCR of the TCR CDR3. TCRdb re-derived calls from the multiplex PCR reads in MiXCR, one entry per CDR3 protein. The sample has approximately 630,000 distinct CDR3 sequences; under 20% are singletons. The sequenced material came from blood. The receptors were gathered from a woman under 40 with Graves' hyperthyroidism.

This clonotype was found many times. The V gene is TRBV27, the J gene TRBJ1-1, with a possible D match to TRBD1 (6 bases). Trimming pared 6 bases from V and 1 base from J, leaving 15 bases between. Germline V gene sequence: CDR1 MNHEY, CDR2 SMNVEV (reference sequence). The CDR3 is 15 amino acids. The CDR3 reads CASSLTGQWNTEAFF. The CDR3 coding sequence is TGTGCCAGCAGCCTAACAGGGCAATGGAACACTGAAGCTTTCTTT.

This clonotype was counted many times. The chain couples TRBV6-1 to TRBJ1-1; weak D call: TRBD1 (6 bases). This CDR3 is 14 amino acids long. Germline CDR1 is MNHNS and CDR2 is SASEGT. Trimming cost V 6 bases and J 5 bases, with 16 bases left between them. The CDR3, as DNA: TGTGCCAGCAGGGGATCGACAGGAAGGACTGAAGCTTTCTTT. Encoded protein: CASRGSTGRTEAFF.

This clonotype was picked up many times. This chain connects TRBV28 to TRBJ2-5, with D perhaps TRBD1 (6 bases). Trimming cost V 5 bases and J 5 bases, with 15 bases left between them. Germline assignment: CDR1 MDHEN and CDR2 SYDVKM. CDR3 length equals 14 residues. CDR3: CASSIRGIPETQYF. The CDR3 DNA is TGTGCCAGCAGTATCAGGGGTATTCCGGAGACCCAGTACTTC.

This clonotype was recorded at least ten times. The chain joins TRBV7-2 to TRBJ2-5; 7 nucleotides match TRBD1. There are 14 residues in the CDR3. Trimming cost V 5 bases and J 3 bases; bases outside gene matches: 6. The germline V gene has CDR1 SGHTA and CDR2 FQGNSA. DNA for the CDR3: TGTGCCAGCAGCCCGACCGGGACAGAAGAGACCCAGTACTTC. It encodes CASSPTGTEETQYF.

This clonotype was picked up many times. The chain combines TRBV28 with TRBJ2-3; 11 bases line up with TRBD2. Germline trimming cut 4 bases from V and 5 bases from J; bases unmatched to any gene: 14. Germline CDR1 is MDHEN and CDR2 is SYDVKM. The CDR3 covers 18 residues. CDR3 in DNA: TGTGCCAGCAGTTACCCCTCGTCTACTAGCGGGAGTCGAGATACGCAGTATTTT. Translation: CASSYPSSTSGSRDTQYF. Using reference TRBV28 and TRBJ2-3 for the parts outside the CDR3, the full variable domain is DVKVTQSSRYLVKRTGEKVFLECVQDMDHENMFWYRQDPGLGLRLIYFSYDVKMKEKGDIPEGYSVSREKKERFSLILESASTNQTSMYLCASSYPSSTSGSRDTQYFGPGTRLTVL.

The chain has TRBV10-1 and TRBJ2-1; TRBD1 might be the D (6 bases). V was trimmed by 1 base and J by 8 bases, leaving 15 bases between them. CDR1 and CDR2 from the germline V gene are WNHNN and SYGVQD (reference sequence). The CDR3 is 15 amino acids. The CDR3 region has the DNA TGCGCCAGCAGTGAGTTAACCACAGGGATGGATGAGCAGTTCTTC. It yields the protein CASSELTTGMDEQFF.

This clonotype was seen a few times. DNA for the CDR3: TGTGCCAGCAGCTTAGAAGGCGCGAGCTCCTACGAGCAGTACTTC. Translating gives CASSLEGASSYEQYF. The rearrangement joins TRBV11-2 to TRBJ2-7; D gene unclear. Germline values: CDR1 SGHAT, CDR2 FQNNGV. This CDR3 has 15 residues. V lost 0 bases and J lost 0, with 9 bases in between.

The sample holds a few counts of this clonotype. The rearrangement uses TRBV4-1 and TRBJ1-5, with D possibly TRBD1 on 6 matching bases. Between the trimmed V and J ends, which lost 4 bases and 0 bases, there was a span of 16 bases. CDR1 MGHRA and CDR2 YSYEKL come from the germline V gene. The CDR3 runs to 17 residues. The CDR3, as DNA: TGCGCCAGCAGCCCTCAAACAGGGTCCTATAGCAATCAGCCCCAGCATTTT. This encodes CASSPQTGSYSNQPQHF.

V usage is TRBV10-1 and J usage is TRBJ2-5, with unresolved D. The CDR3 consists of 16 residues. V shed 0 bases and J shed 1 base, with 12 bases lying between them. Looked up from germline, CDR1 is WNHNN and CDR2 is SYGVQD (reference sequence). CDR3 region: CASSESRPEGQETQYF. CDR3 in DNA: TGCGCCAGCAGTGAGTCCCGACCCGAAGGCCAAGAGACCCAGTACTTC.

This clonotype was counted at least ten times. V gene TRBV7-2 combines with J gene TRBJ1-5; D is unclear. V was trimmed by 5 bases and J by 6 bases, leaving 11 bases between them. CDR3 size: 13 residues. The germline V gene has CDR1 SGHTA and CDR2 FQGNSA. The CDR3 reads CASSLYEGQPQHF. The CDR3 DNA reads TGTGCCAGCAGCCTTTATGAAGGTCAGCCCCAGCATTTT.

The table lists this clonotype with a count of one. This sequence may be a read error, since a much larger clone differs from it by one base. The J gene is TRBJ2-4, the V gene TRBV7-8; the match to TRBD2 covers 9 bases. Germline values: CDR1 SGHVS, CDR2 FQNEAQ. CDR3 length: 15 residues. The CDR3 sequence: CASSLAAGGRDIQHF. CDR3 DNA: TGTGCCAGCAGCTTAGCGGCGGGAGGGCGGGACATTCAGCACTTC.

The rearrangement uses TRBV20-1 and TRBJ2-3, with D perhaps given as TRBD1 or TRBD2 (5 bases each). V was pared by 6 bases and J by 3 bases, with 16 bases between. The CDR3 length is 14 residues. Germline values: CDR1 DFQATT, CDR2 SNEGSKA (reference sequence). CDR3 coding DNA: TGCAGTGCCACCGGGACCGGGCGGACAGATACGCAGTATTTT. Amino acid sequence: CSATGTGRTDTQYF.

This clonotype was observed at least ten times. This rearrangement joins TRBV11-2 to TRBJ2-5, with a weak D call TRBD1 (6 bases). The germline V gene encodes CDR1 SGHAT and CDR2 FQNNGV. CDR3 length equals 17 residues. V shed 5 bases and J shed 0 bases, with 19 bases lying between them. CDR3 sequence: CASSQGLGPRYQETQYF. CDR3 DNA sequence: TGTGCCAGCAGCCAGGGGTTGGGACCAAGGTACCAAGAGACCCAGTACTTC. Full variable domain (outside the CDR3, taken from reference TRBV11-2 and TRBJ2-5): EAGVAQSPRYKIIEKRQSVAFWCNPISGHATLYWYQQILGQGPKLLIQFQNNGVVDDSQLPKDRFSAERLKGVDSTLKIQPAKLEDSAVYLCASSQGLGPRYQETQYFGPGTRLLVL.

This clonotype was seen repeatedly, ten times or more. The rearrangement joins TRBV11-3 to TRBJ1-1; weak D call: TRBD1 (6 bases). Trimming removed 6 bases at V and 3 bases at J, with 32 bases between. Per germline, CDR1 SGHNT and CDR2 YENEEA. This CDR3 spans 20 amino acids. The CDR3 DNA sequence: TGTGCCAGCAGTGCCCCCCCGGTGACAGGCACCAACCTGGTAGACACTGAAGCTTTCTTT. Protein sequence: CASSAPPVTGTNLVDTEAFF.

This clonotype turned up a few times. V gene TRBV20-1 combines with J gene TRBJ1-1; D is undetermined. The V gene's germline CDR1 is DFQATT and CDR2 SNEGSKA (reference sequence). This CDR3 contains 11 residues. CDR3 residues: CSALRNTEAFF. CDR3 DNA: TGCAGCGCTCTGAGGAACACTGAAGCTTTCTTT.

In its sample, this clonotype was seen many times. The rearrangement links TRBV6-2 or TRBV6-3 to TRBJ2-5; D is possibly TRBD1 (6 bases). There are 14 residues in the CDR3. V lost 0 bases and J 6 bases, leaving 11 bases between the germline ends. Germline CDR1 MNHEY, CDR2 SVGEGT. CDR3 loop: CASSYSGAAKTQYF. The CDR3 nucleotides read TGTGCCAGCAGTTACTCGGGGGCAGCAAAGACCCAGTACTTC.

This clonotype occurred many times. The germline gene is not matched at one end of the junction; a read error may be the cause. V and J are TRBV28 and TRBJ2-6; the match to TRBD1 covers 7 bases. This CDR3 region has 17 residues. Germline CDR1 and CDR2: MDHEN and SYDVKM. The CDR3: CASSLYRGVSEANVLTF. DNA of the CDR3: TGTGCCAGCAGTTTATACAGGGGAGTTTCTGAGGCCAACGTCCTGACTTTC.

This clonotype was seen ten or more times. The chain is built from TRBV5-1 and TRBJ1-5; no clear D. V lost 0 bases, J lost 5 bases, and 6 bases lay in between. Looked up from germline, CDR1 is SGHRS and CDR2 is YFSETQ. The CDR3 is made up of 13 amino acids. CDR3 sequence: CASSLGKDQPQHF. DNA for the CDR3: TGCGCCAGCAGCTTGGGTAAGGATCAGCCCCAGCATTTT.

The chain is built from TRBV6-2 or TRBV6-3 and TRBJ2-6; 9 bases line up with TRBD1. The ends lost 8 bases at V and 0 bases at J; junction bases unmatched: 11. In germline, CDR1 is MNHEY, CDR2 SVGEGT. CDR3 length: 18 residues. The CDR3 spells CASRPRMDRGSGANVLTF. As DNA, the CDR3 is TGTGCCAGCCGTCCCCGGATGGACAGGGGCTCTGGGGCCAACGTCCTGACTTTC.

This clonotype came up a few times. In nucleotides, the CDR3 is TGTGCCACCAGCAAAAATAGCGGGGATACGCAGTATTTT. Translating it yields CATSKNSGDTQYF. This chain uses TRBV15 with TRBJ2-3; 7 nucleotides match TRBD2. Germline values: CDR1 LNHNV, CDR2 YYDKDF (reference sequence). The V gene end was trimmed by 4 bases and the J gene end by 6 bases; junction bases not matched to a gene: 4. This CDR3 is 13 amino acids long.

The genes are TRBV19 and TRBJ1-1; TRBD1 might be the D (6 bases). Germline values: CDR1 LNHDA, CDR2 SQIVND (reference sequence). V was pared by 10 bases and J by 1 base, with 13 bases between. The CDR3 is made up of 13 amino acids. Here the CDR3 reads CATKMGANTEAFF. The CDR3 DNA is TGTGCCACTAAGATGGGGGCGAACACTGAAGCTTTCTTT.

This clonotype showed up just a few times. The chain joins TRBV27 to TRBJ1-1; no clear D. Germline CDR1 reads MNHEY; CDR2 reads SMNVEV (reference sequence). This CDR3 is 11 amino acids long. The V gene lost 9 bases and the J gene lost 11 bases, with 16 bases spanning the gap. CDR3: CASLMWGRAFF. The CDR3 DNA reads TGTGCCAGTCTAATGTGGGGTCGGGCTTTCTTT.

This clonotype was counted at least ten times. The chain links TRBV7-2 to TRBJ2-5; TRBD1 matches at 9 bases. The CDR3 consists of 15 residues. In germline, CDR1 is SGHTA, CDR2 FQGNSA. V dropped 5 bases and J dropped 5; count of bases not matched to a gene: 9. The CDR3 sequence: CASSPGQGRTETQYF. DNA of the CDR3: TGTGCCAGCAGCCCAGGACAGGGGAGAACGGAGACCCAGTACTTC.

In its sample, this clonotype was seen many times. The chain combines TRBV28 with TRBJ1-2; maybe TRBD1 (5 bases). Germline CDR1 reads MDHEN; CDR2 reads SYDVKM. Between the trimmed V and J ends, which lost 3 bases and 7 bases, there was a span of 15 bases. This CDR3 has 14 residues. As DNA, the CDR3 is TGTGCCAGCAGTTTTAGGGGCGATCGTGTTGGCTACACCTTC. Translating it yields CASSFRGDRVGYTF.

Many counts were recorded for this clonotype. The chain employs TRBV13 and TRBJ2-7, with 13 bases aligning to TRBD2. The CDR3 totals 16 residues. CDR1 and CDR2 from the germline V gene are PRHDT and FYEKMQ (reference sequence). After removal of 0 bases from V and 1 base from J, the junction contained 0 bases not matched to a gene. Written as DNA, the CDR3 is TGTGCCAGCAGCTTAGGACTAGCGGGAGGGTCCTACGAGCAGTACTTC. This gives the protein CASSLGLAGGSYEQYF.